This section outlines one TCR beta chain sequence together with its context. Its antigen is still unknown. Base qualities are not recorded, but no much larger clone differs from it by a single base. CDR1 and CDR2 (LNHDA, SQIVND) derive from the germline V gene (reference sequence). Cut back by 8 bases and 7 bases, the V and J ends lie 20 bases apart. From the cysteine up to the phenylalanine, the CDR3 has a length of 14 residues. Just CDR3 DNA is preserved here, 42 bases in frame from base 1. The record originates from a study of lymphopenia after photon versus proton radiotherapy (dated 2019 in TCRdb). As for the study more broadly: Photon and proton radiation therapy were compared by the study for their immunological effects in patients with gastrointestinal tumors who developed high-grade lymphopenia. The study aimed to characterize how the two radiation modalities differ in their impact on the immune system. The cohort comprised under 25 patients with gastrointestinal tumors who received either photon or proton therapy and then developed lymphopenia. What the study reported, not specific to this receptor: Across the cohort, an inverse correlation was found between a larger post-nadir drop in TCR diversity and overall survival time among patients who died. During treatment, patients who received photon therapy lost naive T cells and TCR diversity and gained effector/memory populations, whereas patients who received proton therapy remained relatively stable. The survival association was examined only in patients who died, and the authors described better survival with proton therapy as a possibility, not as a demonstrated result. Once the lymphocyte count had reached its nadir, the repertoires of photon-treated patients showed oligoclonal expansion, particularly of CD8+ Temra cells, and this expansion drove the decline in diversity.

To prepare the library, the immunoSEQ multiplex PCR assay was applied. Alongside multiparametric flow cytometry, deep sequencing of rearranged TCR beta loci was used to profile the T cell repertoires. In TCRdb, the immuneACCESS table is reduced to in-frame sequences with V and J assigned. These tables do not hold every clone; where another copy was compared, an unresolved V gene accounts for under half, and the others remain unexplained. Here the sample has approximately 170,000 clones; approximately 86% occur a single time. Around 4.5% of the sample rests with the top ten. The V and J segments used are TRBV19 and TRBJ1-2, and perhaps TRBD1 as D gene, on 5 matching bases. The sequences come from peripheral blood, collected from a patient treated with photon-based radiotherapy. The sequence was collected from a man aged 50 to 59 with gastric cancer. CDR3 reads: CASGTREARTGYTF. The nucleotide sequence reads TGTGCCAGTGGGACTCGGGAGGCCAGAACTGGCTACACCTTC.